One T cell receptor (beta chain) is described in this entry. This record comes from a study of T cell changes during pregnancy in multiple sclerosis. V shed 3 bases and J shed 3 bases, with 8 bases lying between them. The V gene's germline CDR1 is MNHEY and CDR2 SMNVEV (reference sequence). The length of the CDR3 is 13 residues. The assay was immunoSEQ multiplex PCR, and TCRdb's table has in-frame clones only and misses some. The table lists approximately 80,000 clones, 85% to 95% of them singletons, with about 1% in the top ten. The rearrangement uses TRBV27 and TRBJ1-1; unclear D gene. The sequence came from a female donor in good health, enrolled as a control in a pregnancy study. The sequences come from peripheral blood, collected in the second trimester of pregnancy. The CDR3 coding sequence is TGTGCCAGCAGTTTCGAGGGATACACTGAAGCTTTCTTT. Its translation is CASSFEGYTEAFF.